Shown below are 27 T cell receptor beta chains from a single sample sequenced in a study of beta chain features in type 1 diabetes. The antigens these receptors bind are not known. Reverse transcription of all isolated RNA meant that expressed TCRB transcripts were sequenced. Generated by immunoSEQ multiplex PCR, the TCRdb table keeps only in-frame clones and is missing some. The profile shows 600,000 to 700,000 clones, around 12% of them singletons. Study-level findings and limits: Significant though moderate, a shortening of TCRB CDR3s appeared in all four CD4+ subsets of Type 1 diabetes patients.

The sequenced material came from naive CD4+ T cells from blood. The receptors originated from a man younger than 45 with type 1 diabetes.

This clone was counted only a few times. Other DNA sequences from this sample encode an identical CDR3 as well. The chain recombines TRBV9 with TRBJ2-6, with no clear D. Trimming removed 0 bases from V and 4 bases from J, with 8 bases in between. Germline lookup yields CDR1 SGDLS and CDR2 YYNGEE. This CDR3 region has 15 residues. The CDR3 region is CASSVAGSGANVLTF. In nucleotides, the CDR3 is TGTGCCAGCAGCGTAGCCGGCTCGGGGGCCAACGTCCTGACTTTC.

This chain connects TRBV27 to TRBJ2-6, with D perhaps assigned TRBD1 or TRBD2 (5 bases each). Germline V lookup: CDR1 MNHEY, CDR2 SMNVEV (reference sequence). There are 16 residues in the CDR3. V shed 3 bases and J shed 0 bases, with 9 bases lying between them. The CDR3, as DNA: TGTGCCAGCAGTTTTAAGGGGACCTCTGGGGCCAACGTCCTGACTTTC. This codes for CASSFKGTSGANVLTF.

This clone is a singleton in its sample. This chain links TRBV6-5 with TRBJ1-6; 7 positions match TRBD1. V was pared by 10 bases and J by 7 bases, with 7 bases of the junction left unmatched. CDR3 length equals 13 residues. Looked up from germline, CDR1 is MNHEY and CDR2 is SVGAGI. CDR3 nucleotide sequence: TGTGCCACCTACCGGGACAGCAATTCACCCCTCCACTTT. Its translation: CATYRDSNSPLHF.

This clone was picked up a small number of times. The rearrangement uses TRBV10-3 and TRBJ1-1, with 7 bases that match TRBD1. Germline V lookup: CDR1 ENHRY, CDR2 SYGVKD. This CDR3 is built from 14 residues. The V segment lost 7 bases and the J segment 5 bases; nucleotides outside the gene matches: 10. The CDR3 nucleotides read TGTGCCATCATTTCAGAGGACAGGTGGACTGAAGCTTTCTTT. This gives the protein CAIISEDRWTEAFF.

The chain has TRBV7-8 and TRBJ2-6; D unresolved. This CDR3 contains 14 residues. Per germline, CDR1 SGHVS and CDR2 FQNEAQ. Trimming shortened V by 7 bases and J by 4 bases, and 11 bases separated the two germline ends. This chain's CDR3 is CASTLSVGANVLTF. Written as DNA, the CDR3 is TGTGCCAGCACCCTATCAGTGGGGGCCAACGTCCTGACTTTC.

This clone was counted between two and nine times. V usage is TRBV4-3 and J usage is TRBJ1-2, with a possible D match to TRBD1 (5 bases). Per the germline V gene, CDR1 is LGHNA and CDR2 is YSLEER. Deletions cut 4 bases from V and 8 bases from J, with 23 bases between. The CDR3 covers 16 residues. In DNA form, the CDR3 reads TGCGCCAGCAGCCTCGGACCTGGGACTTACCAGGAGGGCTACACCTTC. It codes for CASSLGPGTYQEGYTF.

In this sample, this clone turned up a few times. The junction departs from the called germline gene at one end, perhaps through a read error. The chain couples TRBV4-1 to TRBJ2-3, with 9 bases identical to TRBD2. CDR1 and CDR2 from the germline V gene are MGHRA and YSYEKL. The CDR3 runs 17 residues. CDR3 residues: CASSQDWAGTSTDTQYF. The CDR3 coding sequence is TGCGCCAGCAGCCAAGATTGGGCCGGGACTAGCACGGATACGCAGTATTTT.

This clone showed up just a few times. The V gene is TRBV7-9, the J gene TRBJ2-1, with TRBD1 matching over 7 bases. Germline V CDR1 and CDR2: SEHNR, FQNEAQ (reference sequence). The V segment lost 5 bases and the J segment 5 bases; nucleotides outside the gene matches: 9. CDR3 length: 15 residues. The CDR3 nucleotides are TGTGCCAGCAGCCCCCGAAGGGACAGCAACAATGAGCAGTTCTTC. Protein sequence: CASSPRRDSNNEQFF.

This clone was observed once. The J gene is TRBJ2-3, the V gene TRBV27, with D perhaps TRBD1 (6 bases). Germline values: CDR1 MNHEY, CDR2 SMNVEV (reference sequence). Trimming left V 5 bases short and J 6 bases short, with 15 bases between. This CDR3 region has 14 residues. CDR3 region: CASSQGRGLDTQYF. The CDR3, as DNA: TGTGCCAGCAGTCAGGGCAGGGGCTTGGATACGCAGTATTTT.

This clone was detected a few times. The chain carries TRBV9 and TRBJ2-7; 13 bases fit TRBD2. This CDR3 is built from 18 residues. Germline CDR1 and CDR2: SGDLS and YYNGEE. The ends lost 0 bases at V and 2 bases at J; junction bases unmatched: 8. The CDR3 loop is CASSVDYGTSGETYEQYF. CDR3 DNA: TGTGCCAGCAGCGTAGATTACGGGACTAGCGGGGAGACCTACGAGCAGTACTTC. The whole variable domain, remainder taken from reference TRBV9 and TRBJ2-7, is DSGVTQTPKHLITATGQRVTLRCSPRSGDLSVYWYQQSLDQGLQFLIQYYNGEERAKGNILERFSAQQFPDLHSELNLSSLELGDSALYFCASSVDYGTSGETYEQYFGPGTRLTVT.

In its sample, this clone was seen a few times. This specimen includes other DNA sequences encoding the same CDR3. This chain connects TRBV9 to TRBJ2-2, with D perhaps TRBD2 (7 bases). CDR3 length: 16 amino acids. Germline V CDR1 and CDR2: SGDLS, YYNGEE. The germline V and J ends were trimmed by 0 bases and 3 bases, with 12 bases remaining between them. The CDR3: CASSVGAGADTGELFF. The CDR3 nucleotides are TGTGCCAGCAGCGTAGGGGCGGGGGCCGACACCGGGGAGCTGTTTTTT.

This clone was picked up a small number of times. The CDR3 loop reads CASSAPGGSSYNEQFF. Here the CDR3 DNA reads TGTGCCAGCAGCGCCCCGGGGGGCAGCTCCTACAATGAGCAGTTCTTC. This rearrangement joins TRBV9 to TRBJ2-1; D perhaps matches TRBD2 (7 bases). CDR3 length equals 16 residues. Germline assignment: CDR1 SGDLS and CDR2 YYNGEE. The V end lost 3 bases, the J end lost 0 bases, and 13 bases lay between the germline ends.

This clone was seen more than once but under ten times. This chain uses TRBV5-1 with TRBJ2-1; TRBD1 aligns across 10 bases. V trimming: 3 bases; J trimming: 0 bases; junction bases outside the gene matches: 6. The CDR3 contains 17 residues. In germline, CDR1 is SGHRS, CDR2 YFSETQ. This CDR3 reads CASSWTGTGVSYNEQFF. The CDR3 DNA is TGCGCCAGCAGCTGGACCGGGACAGGGGTCTCCTACAATGAGCAGTTCTTC. Based on the CDR3 plus reference TRBV5-1 and TRBJ2-1, the full variable domain is KAGVTQTPRYLIKTRGQQVTLSCSPISGHRSVSWYQQTPGQGLQFLFEYFSETQRNKGNFPGRFSGRQFSNSRSEMNVSTLELGDSALYLCASSWTGTGVSYNEQFFGPGTRLTVL.

This clone was seen a few times. The CDR3 DNA reads as TGCGCCAGCAGCTTAGGCGGGGGGACCGAGACCCAGTACTTC. This translates into CASSLGGGTETQYF. The rearrangement uses TRBV5-1 and TRBJ2-5; TRBD2 agrees at 8 bases. V shed 2 bases, J shed 5 bases, and the junction held 5 bases outside the gene matches. This CDR3 region has 14 residues. The germline V gene encodes CDR1 SGHRS and CDR2 YFSETQ.

This clone was observed a few times. The chain uses TRBV6-5 and TRBJ1-2; a weak D match, TRBD1 (6 bases). The CDR3 contains 13 residues. Germline CDR1 reads MNHEY; CDR2 reads SVGAGI. V shed 3 bases and J shed 4 bases, with 9 bases lying between them. Written as DNA, the CDR3 is TGTGCCAGCAGTTATCAACAGGGCTATGGCTACACCTTC. It specifies CASSYQQGYGYTF.

This clone was seen more than once but under ten times. The J gene is TRBJ2-7, the V gene TRBV5-4; 9 bases line up with TRBD1. Trimming took 5 bases from V and 3 from J; bases not matched to a gene: 3. Germline CDR1 and CDR2: SGHNT and YYREEE (reference sequence). The length of the CDR3 is 13 residues. CDR3 residues: CASRQTGGYEQYF. CDR3 bases: TGTGCCAGCAGACAGACAGGGGGCTACGAGCAGTACTTC.

This clone was seen a few times. Written as DNA, the CDR3 is TGCGCCAGCAGCTCGGGCCGGGACACGCGGAATGAAAAACTGTTTTTT. Its protein product is CASSSGRDTRNEKLFF. J is TRBJ1-4 and V is TRBV5-1, with D possibly TRBD1 on 6 matching bases. Trimming left V 3 bases short and J 5 bases short, with 17 bases between. This CDR3 contains 16 residues. Looked up from germline, CDR1 is SGHRS and CDR2 is YFSETQ. Based on the CDR3 plus reference TRBV5-1 and TRBJ1-4, the full variable domain is KAGVTQTPRYLIKTRGQQVTLSCSPISGHRSVSWYQQTPGQGLQFLFEYFSETQRNKGNFPGRFSGRQFSNSRSEMNVSTLELGDSALYLCASSSGRDTRNEKLFFGSGTQLSVL.

This clone was picked up a small number of times. The chain couples TRBV4-3 to TRBJ2-3; D is possibly TRBD1 (5 bases). Trimming pared 0 bases from V and 0 bases from J, leaving 10 bases between. There are 16 residues in the CDR3. Germline CDR1 and CDR2: LGHNA and YSLEER. The CDR3 loop is CASSQETASSTDTQYF. CDR3 in DNA: TGCGCCAGCAGCCAAGAGACAGCGTCGAGCACAGATACGCAGTATTTT.

The V and J genes are TRBV7-2 and TRBJ1-4; unclear D gene. CDR1 is SGHTA and CDR2 is FQGNSA in the germline V gene. The CDR3 length is 13 residues. Deletions cut 7 bases from V and 4 bases from J, with 10 bases between. The CDR3 sequence: CASMLTDNEKLFF. In DNA form, the CDR3 reads TGTGCCAGCATGCTGACGGATAATGAAAAACTGTTTTTT. Full variable domain (missing parts from reference TRBV7-2 and TRBJ1-4): GAGVSQSPSNKVTEKGKDVELRCDPISGHTALYWYRQSLGQGLEFLIYFQGNSAPDKSGLPSDRFSAERTGGSVSTLTIQRTQQEDSAVYLCASMLTDNEKLFFGSGTQLSVL.

This chain uses TRBV2 with TRBJ2-3, with 11 bases identical to TRBD2. This CDR3 region has 16 residues. V dropped 8 bases and J dropped 1; count of bases not matched to a gene: 8. Germline values: CDR1 SNHLY, CDR2 FYNNEI. CDR3 coding DNA: TGTGCCAGCTCTGCTCAGACTAGCGGGGGCACAGATACGCAGTATTTT. This sequence encodes CASSAQTSGGTDTQYF.

This clone appeared a few times. The V gene is TRBV5-4, the J gene TRBJ2-1, with TRBD2 matching over 11 bases. The V gene's germline CDR1 is SGHNT and CDR2 YYREEE (reference sequence). This CDR3 is 16 amino acids long. V lost 4 bases to trimming and J lost 3 bases; unmatched junction nucleotides: 6. DNA of the CDR3: TGTGCCAGCAGCCCCACTAGCGGGGGTAACTACAATGAGCAGTTCTTC. Translation gives CASSPTSGGNYNEQFF.

The CDR3 is CASSPGIGKEVGETQYF. In DNA form, the CDR3 reads TGTGCCAGCTCACCTGGTATCGGGAAGGAGGTAGGAGAGACCCAGTACTTC. V is TRBV18 and J is TRBJ2-5; D might be TRBD2 (5 bases). The germline V gene encodes CDR1 KGHSH and CDR2 LQKENI. CDR3 length: 17 amino acids. Trimming removed 3 bases from V and 4 bases from J, with 21 bases in between.

This clone was counted only a few times. The rearrangement uses TRBV9 and TRBJ1-6, with D perhaps matching TRBD1 (5 bases). CDR1 SGDLS and CDR2 YYNGEE come from the germline V gene. V was trimmed by 6 bases and J by 0 bases, leaving 7 bases between them. The CDR3 is 14 amino acids. CDR3 nucleotide sequence: TGTGCCAGCAAGGGGAGCTCCTATAATTCACCCCTCCACTTT. It translates to CASKGSSYNSPLHF.

This clone was picked up a small number of times. This chain links TRBV7-2 with TRBJ2-5, with TRBD1 matching over 8 bases. The CDR3 loop spans 13 amino acids. The germline CDR1 and CDR2 sequences are SGHTA and FQGNSA. Trimming cost V 6 bases and J 5 bases; bases outside gene matches: 5. The CDR3, as DNA: TGTGCCAGCAGTTCGACAGGGGCTGAGACCCAGTACTTC. Residues: CASSSTGAETQYF.

This clone has just a few counts. This chain uses TRBV15 with TRBJ2-7; D is uncertain. V was pared by 3 bases and J by 1 base, with 16 bases between. This CDR3 is built from 16 residues. The germline CDR1 and CDR2 sequences are LNHNV and YYDKDF (reference sequence). This CDR3 reads CATSSAQTPRSYEQYF. CDR3 nucleotide sequence: TGTGCCACCAGCAGTGCCCAAACCCCCCGTTCCTACGAGCAGTACTTC.

CDR3 sequence reads: CAWSQLQGNQPQHF. CDR3 nucleotide sequence: TGTGCCTGGAGTCAACTCCAGGGCAATCAGCCCCAGCATTTT. The chain employs TRBV30 and TRBJ1-5; unclear D gene. CDR1 and CDR2 from the germline V gene are GTSNPN and SVGIG (reference sequence). The CDR3 has 14 amino acids. V lost 2 bases to trimming and J lost 2 bases, with 10 bases between them. The full variable domain, its missing parts supplied by reference TRBV30 and TRBJ1-5, is SQTIHQWPATLVQPVGSPLSLECTVEGTSNPNLYWYRQAAGRGLQLLFYSVGIGQISSEVPQNLSASRPQDRQFILSSKKLLLSDSGFYLCAWSQLQGNQPQHFGDGTRLSIL.

Concerning this clone: Distinct nucleotide sequences in the sample also encode this CDR3. J is TRBJ2-5 and V is TRBV9; the D gene could be TRBD1 or TRBD2 (5 bases each). Germline V CDR1 and CDR2: SGDLS, YYNGEE. Trimming pared 0 bases from V and 4 bases from J, leaving 10 bases between. This CDR3 spans 14 amino acids. The CDR3 nucleotides are TGTGCCAGCAGCGTAGGTGGGGGTCGAGAGACCCAGTACTTC. Translating gives CASSVGGGRETQYF.